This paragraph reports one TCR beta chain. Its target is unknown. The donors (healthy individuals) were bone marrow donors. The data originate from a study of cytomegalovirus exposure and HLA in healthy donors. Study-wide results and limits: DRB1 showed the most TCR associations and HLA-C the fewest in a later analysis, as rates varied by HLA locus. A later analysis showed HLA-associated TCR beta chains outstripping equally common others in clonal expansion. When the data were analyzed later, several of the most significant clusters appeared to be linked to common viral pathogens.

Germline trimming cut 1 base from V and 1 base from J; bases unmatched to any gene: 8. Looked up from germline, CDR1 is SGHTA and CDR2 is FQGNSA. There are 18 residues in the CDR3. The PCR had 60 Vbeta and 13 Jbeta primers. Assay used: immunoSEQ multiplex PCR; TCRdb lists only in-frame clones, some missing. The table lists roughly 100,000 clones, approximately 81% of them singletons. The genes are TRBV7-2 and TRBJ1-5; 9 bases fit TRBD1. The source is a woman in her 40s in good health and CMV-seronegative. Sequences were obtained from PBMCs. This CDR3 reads CASSLGQGGGWSNQPQHF. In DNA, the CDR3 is TGTGCCAGCAGCTTAGGACAGGGGGGTGGATGGAGCAATCAGCCCCAGCATTTT.